The clone carrying this T cell receptor (beta chain) was seen a single time. The source of the sample is a study of blood T cell repertoires in COVID-19. Measured with immunoSEQ multiplex PCR; TCRdb has only the in-frame clones, and not every one. The repertoire consists of 250,000 to 300,000 clones, with 75% to 95% occurring once and the leading ten covering more than 0.95%. V lost 5 bases to trimming and J lost 7 bases, with 9 bases between them. The CDR3 has 11 residues. Germline CDR1 and CDR2: SGHTA and FQGNSA. This chain links TRBV7-2 with TRBJ2-7, with D unclear. The sequenced sample consisted of PBMCs or T cells enriched from blood (not recorded which). The TCR originated in a young woman who had recovered from COVID-19. CDR3 amino acids: CASSPDTEQYF. CDR3 in DNA: TGTGCCAGCAGCCCCGACACAGAGCAGTACTTC.